A single sample is the source of the 8 T cell receptor beta chains below, sequenced in a study of T cell repertoires in cytomegalovirus infection. TCRdb independently ran MiXCR on the reads; one entry per CDR3 protein. The sample lists hundreds of thousands of distinct CDR3 sequences; roughly 30% were seen once. Their antigen targets remain unknown. The specimen was cultured CD8+ T cells from PBMCs, collected from culture after CMV antigen stimulation. Every receptor here comes from a human donor in good health (CMV status not recorded). Some clones in this sample may be carry-over from other donors' samples.

This rearrangement joins TRBV13 to TRBJ2-7; the D gene is possibly TRBD1 (5 bases). The CDR3 loop spans 17 amino acids. Germline CDR1 and CDR2: PRHDT and FYEKMQ (reference sequence). Trimming shortened V by 4 bases and J by 2 bases, and 21 bases separated the two germline ends. This chain's CDR3 is CASSSRTNTEAPYEQYF. In DNA, the CDR3 is TGTGCCAGCAGCTCTCGGACAAATACTGAGGCTCCCTACGAGCAGTACTTC.

Only a few counts were recorded for this clonotype. The genes are TRBV7-9 and TRBJ1-1; maybe TRBD1 (5 bases). Germline V CDR1 and CDR2: SEHNR, FQNEAQ (reference sequence). V lost 6 bases and J lost 2, with 13 bases in between. The CDR3 consists of 14 residues. The CDR3, as DNA: TGTGCCAGCAGAGACCTGGGGGACAACACTGAAGCTTTCTTT. This translates into CASRDLGDNTEAFF.

The chain employs TRBV27 and TRBJ2-7; unclear D gene. Trimming stripped 7 bases from V and 5 bases from J, with 9 bases between. CDR1 and CDR2 (germline): MNHEY, SMNVEV (reference sequence). CDR3 length: 11 amino acids. The chain's CDR3 is CASTTGDEQYF. CDR3 DNA: TGTGCCAGCACTACCGGAGACGAGCAGTACTTC.

There are many counts of this clonotype. This chain uses TRBV7-2 with TRBJ1-6; no clear D gene. The V end was cut by 2 bases, the J end by 4 bases, with 15 bases between. The CDR3 runs to 17 residues. Per germline, CDR1 SGHTA and CDR2 FQGNSA. CDR3 in amino acids: CASSLPEEGGYNSPLHF. CDR3 DNA: TGTGCCAGCAGCTTACCCGAGGAGGGCGGGTATAATTCACCCCTCCACTTT. Together with reference TRBV7-2 and TRBJ1-6, the CDR3 gives the full variable domain: GAGVSQSPSNKVTEKGKDVELRCDPISGHTALYWYRQSLGQGLEFLIYFQGNSAPDKSGLPSDRFSAERTGGSVSTLTIQRTQQEDSAVYLCASSLPEEGGYNSPLHFGNGTRLTVT.

The V gene is TRBV6-1, the J gene TRBJ2-3; D uncertain. The CDR3 length is 14 residues. Germline V gene lookup returns CDR1 MNHNS and CDR2 SASEGT. The germline V and J ends were trimmed by 3 bases and 0 bases, with 7 bases remaining between them. CDR3 DNA sequence: TGTGCCAGCAGTGACCCCTCAAGCACAGATACGCAGTATTTT. It encodes CASSDPSSTDTQYF.

This sequence joins TRBV2 and TRBJ2-5; tentatively, D is TRBD2 (6 bases). Germline V lookup: CDR1 SNHLY, CDR2 FYNNEI. V was pared by 8 bases and J by 2 bases, with 12 bases between. The CDR3 has 13 amino acids. The CDR3 region is CASPGSGQETQYF. The CDR3 nucleotides read TGTGCCAGCCCAGGGAGCGGGCAAGAGACCCAGTACTTC.

The V and J genes are TRBV7-9 and TRBJ2-1; 8 nucleotides match TRBD1. V dropped 6 bases and J dropped 6; count of bases not matched to a gene: 19. The CDR3 sequence is 18 residues long. Germline V lookup: CDR1 SEHNR, CDR2 FQNEAQ (reference sequence). CDR3 amino acids: CASSSLARGPETANEQFF. The CDR3 region has the DNA TGTGCCAGCAGTTCCCTAGCCAGGGGGCCCGAAACCGCCAATGAGCAGTTCTTC.

This clonotype appeared a few times. V gene TRBV12-3 or TRBV12-4 combines with J gene TRBJ1-2; tentatively, D is TRBD1 (6 bases). Trimming took off 1 base at V and 4 bases at J, with 10 bases between the two ends. This CDR3 contains 14 residues. The CDR3, as DNA: TGTGCCAGCAGTTTAGACAGGGTAGCCTATGGCTACACCTTC. Its translation: CASSLDRVAYGYTF.